A single sample is the source of the 30 T cell receptor beta chains below, sequenced in a study of human T cells and chemical hapten exposure. From whole blood left unfractionated, total RNA was extracted. TCRdb reprocessed the 5' RACE reads with MiXCR, giving one entry per CDR3 protein. Altogether 81,000 or so distinct CDR3 sequences are present, 6% to 8.5% being singletons, with the ten largest covering about 2.2%. These receptors all stem from a male donor in good health.

Only a few counts were recorded for this clonotype. The genes are TRBV12-3 or TRBV12-4 and TRBJ2-7; 13 bases agree with TRBD2. The length of the CDR3 is 16 residues. Unmatched junction bases numbered 6, after V lost 5 bases and J lost 2 bases. CDR3 residues: CASSPTSGGAPYEQYF. The CDR3 DNA reads as TGTGCCAGCAGTCCTACTAGCGGGGGGGCTCCCTACGAGCAGTACTTC.

At least ten counts were recorded for this clonotype. The chain has TRBV29-1 and TRBJ2-1, with D unclear. The CDR3 extends over 13 amino acids. The V end lost 4 bases, the J end lost 0 bases, and 7 bases lay between the germline ends. CDR1 SQVTM and CDR2 ANQGSEA come from the germline V gene. The CDR3 bases are TGCAGCGTTGTTCCCGTCTCCTACAATGAGCAGTTCTTC. Encoded protein: CSVVPVSYNEQFF.

The sample holds many counts of this clonotype. This sequence joins TRBV30 and TRBJ2-3; 7 bases match TRBD2. The CDR3 is 17 residues long. Germline V gene lookup returns CDR1 GTSNPN and CDR2 SVGIG (reference sequence). V was clipped by 5 bases and J by 0 bases; unmatched bases: 14. This chain's CDR3 is CAWGFPFSGFSTDTQYF. CDR3 DNA: TGTGCCTGGGGCTTCCCTTTTAGCGGGTTCAGCACAGATACGCAGTATTTT.

This clonotype was seen ten or more times. The rearrangement links TRBV12-3 or TRBV12-4 to TRBJ1-1; 8 nucleotides match TRBD1. CDR3 length: 15 residues. V was clipped by 7 bases and J by 0 bases; unmatched bases: 7. The CDR3 here is CASNDRGKVNTEAFF. The CDR3 DNA sequence: TGTGCCAGCAACGACAGGGGAAAAGTGAACACTGAAGCTTTCTTT.

This clonotype was seen repeatedly, ten times or more. The genes are TRBV4-1 and TRBJ2-6; D uncertain. Per the germline V gene, CDR1 is MGHRA and CDR2 is YSYEKL. The CDR3 runs to 18 residues. With 1 base removed from V and 0 bases from J, the gap between germline ends came to 13 bases. As DNA, the CDR3 is TGCGCCAGCAGCCAAGCGGGCGGATCCAGCTCTGGGGCCAACGTCCTGACTTTC. Amino acid sequence: CASSQAGGSSSGANVLTF.

This clonotype was seen only a few times. The chain employs TRBV20-1 and TRBJ1-1; D uncertain. V was clipped by 3 bases and J by 1 base, with 9 bases between them. The CDR3 extends over 13 amino acids. The V gene's germline CDR1 is DFQATT and CDR2 SNEGSKA (reference sequence). The CDR3 here is CSARPPTNTEAFF. The CDR3 nucleotides read TGCAGTGCTAGGCCTCCGACGAACACTGAAGCTTTCTTT.

The chain carries TRBV29-1 and TRBJ2-2; perhaps TRBD2 as D (5 bases). This CDR3 has 15 amino acids. Germline V gives CDR1 SQVTM, CDR2 ANQGSEA. Trimming removed 1 base from V and 4 bases from J, with 13 bases in between. CDR3 in DNA: TGCAGCGTTGAAGGTGGGCAGGCGGGCACCGGGGAGCTGTTTTTT. Its translation is CSVEGGQAGTGELFF.

This clonotype occurred a few times. This sequence joins TRBV25-1 and TRBJ1-1; D may be TRBD1 (6 bases). V lost 2 bases, J lost 8 bases, and 9 bases lay in between. CDR3 size: 12 residues. Germline V gene sequence: CDR1 MGHDK, CDR2 SYGVNS. The CDR3 nucleotides are TGTGCCAGCAGTGAAAACAGGGCCGAAGCTTTCTTT. It specifies CASSENRAEAFF.

In its sample, this clonotype was seen many times. This chain joins TRBV5-6 and TRBJ1-5; D is possibly TRBD1 (5 bases). This CDR3 has 16 amino acids. Germline assignment: CDR1 SGHDT and CDR2 YYEEEE. Trimming removed 1 base from V and 3 bases from J, with 14 bases in between. The CDR3 protein is CASSLWADRVNQPQHF. In DNA, the CDR3 is TGTGCCAGCAGCTTGTGGGCCGACAGAGTCAATCAGCCCCAGCATTTT.

This clonotype was seen at least ten times. Here the CDR3 reads CASSQADEAPSTDTQYF. The CDR3 DNA sequence: TGTGCCAGCAGCCAAGCGGATGAGGCTCCGAGCACAGATACGCAGTATTTT. V usage is TRBV14 and J usage is TRBJ2-3; D unresolved. V shed 1 base and J shed 0 bases, with 14 bases lying between them. Looked up from germline, CDR1 is SGHDN and CDR2 is FVKESK. This CDR3 has 17 residues.

The chain employs TRBV3-1 and TRBJ2-3; TRBD2 aligns across 8 bases. This CDR3 region has 15 residues. From germline, CDR1 is LGHDT and CDR2 YNNKEL (reference sequence). V dropped 1 base and J dropped 4; count of bases not matched to a gene: 4. This CDR3 reads CASSQVSGNADTQYF. In DNA, the CDR3 is TGTGCCAGCAGCCAAGTTAGCGGGAACGCAGATACGCAGTATTTT.

The chain uses TRBV20-1 and TRBJ1-1; D uncertain. The CDR3 is 13 residues long. Germline assignment: CDR1 DFQATT and CDR2 SNEGSKA (reference sequence). The V end lost 6 bases, the J end lost 2 bases, and 13 bases lay between the germline ends. The CDR3 DNA is TGCAGTGCCGCGGCGACAACTAACACTGAAGCTTTCTTT. As protein: CSAAATTNTEAFF.

This clonotype was observed a handful of times. The rearrangement uses TRBV20-1 and TRBJ1-5, with TRBD1 matching over 9 bases. CDR3 length equals 16 residues. Germline V gives CDR1 DFQATT, CDR2 SNEGSKA (reference sequence). The junction had 6 bases not matched to a gene; V was cut back by 0 bases and J by 3 bases. CDR3 sequence: CSARENNRGHNQPQHF. CDR3 DNA sequence: TGCAGTGCTAGAGAGAATAACAGGGGGCACAATCAGCCCCAGCATTTT.

There are many counts of this clonotype. The rearrangement links TRBV15 to TRBJ1-1; D not resolved. Trimming took 4 bases from V and 0 from J, leaving 9 bases between them. CDR1 and CDR2 from the germline V gene are LNHNV and YYDKDF (reference sequence). The CDR3 extends over 14 amino acids. The CDR3 protein is CATSTVGMNTEAFF. CDR3 sequence (DNA): TGTGCCACCAGCACTGTGGGGATGAACACTGAAGCTTTCTTT.

V is TRBV6-6 and J is TRBJ1-5; 8 bases are shared with TRBD1. This CDR3 is 17 amino acids long. Losses at the gene ends were 5 bases for V and 2 bases for J; bases not matched to a gene: 11. CDR1 is MNHNY, CDR2 SVGAGI, per germline (reference sequence). The CDR3 spells CASSTDREGYGNQPQHF. The DNA of the CDR3 is TGTGCCAGCAGTACGGACAGGGAGGGGTATGGCAATCAGCCCCAGCATTTT.

This clonotype was seen repeatedly, ten times or more. The chain links TRBV7-2 to TRBJ2-7, with 8 bases that match TRBD2. The CDR3 has 15 amino acids. Looked up from germline, CDR1 is SGHTA and CDR2 is FQGNSA. The ends lost 2 bases at V and 4 bases at J; junction bases unmatched: 7. As DNA, the CDR3 is TGTGCCAGCAGCTTAAGGGGCGGGGGGAATTACGAGCAGTACTTC. It is translated as CASSLRGGGNYEQYF.

There are a few counts of this clonotype. The chain combines TRBV27 with TRBJ1-5; TRBD1 matches 7 bases. The CDR3 loop spans 15 amino acids. Germline CDR1 and CDR2: MNHEY and SMNVEV (reference sequence). The ends lost 5 bases at V and 4 bases at J; junction bases unmatched: 8. This chain's CDR3 is CASSPLGTANQPQHF. The CDR3 bases are TGTGCCAGCAGTCCCCTTGGGACAGCTAATCAGCCCCAGCATTTT.

This chain joins TRBV27 and TRBJ1-6; TRBD1 agrees at 9 bases. V shed 5 bases, J shed 6 bases, and the junction held 5 bases outside the gene matches. The CDR3 covers 15 residues. Looked up from germline, CDR1 is MNHEY and CDR2 is SMNVEV (reference sequence). CDR3 DNA sequence: TGTGCCAGCAGTATACAGGGGGCGGTTAATTCACCCCTCCACTTT. This translates into CASSIQGAVNSPLHF.

This sequence joins TRBV11-2 and TRBJ1-6; the D gene is possibly TRBD1 (6 bases). The CDR3 contains 14 residues. Trimming shortened V by 6 bases and J by 6 bases, and 12 bases separated the two germline ends. Germline V gives CDR1 SGHAT, CDR2 FQNNGV. CDR3 region: CASRRTVPNSPLHF. The CDR3 DNA sequence: TGTGCCAGCAGGCGGACAGTCCCTAATTCACCCCTCCACTTT.

This clonotype occurred many times. The chain employs TRBV10-3 and TRBJ2-2; possible D gene TRBD1, 6 bases. The germline V gene has CDR1 ENHRY and CDR2 SYGVKD. V lost 10 bases and J 1 base, leaving 13 bases between the germline ends. The CDR3 spans 14 residues. This CDR3 reads CATGRGGNTGELFF. The CDR3 DNA follows: TGTGCCACGGGGAGAGGGGGGAACACCGGGGAGCTGTTTTTT.

The chain couples TRBV12-3 or TRBV12-4 to TRBJ1-6, with D hard to call. Trimming stripped 6 bases from V and 7 bases from J, with 7 bases between. This CDR3 comprises 12 residues. The CDR3 reads CASRFDNSPLHF. In DNA form, the CDR3 reads TGTGCCAGCAGATTCGACAATTCACCCCTCCACTTT.

The sample holds a few counts of this clonotype. The chain employs TRBV5-6 and TRBJ2-7, with D hard to call. This CDR3 contains 13 residues. The germline V gene has CDR1 SGHDT and CDR2 YYEEEE. The ends were cut back, 7 bases at V and 1 base at J, with 12 bases in the middle. Here the CDR3 DNA reads TGTGCCAGCTCATCGGGCCCGTCCTACGAGCAGTACTTC. Its protein is CASSSGPSYEQYF.

CDR3 nucleotide sequence: TGTGCCAGCAGTTCCCAGTCCTCCTACGAGCAGTACTTC. Amino acid sequence: CASSSQSSYEQYF. This rearrangement joins TRBV6-5 to TRBJ2-7; D not resolved. Looked up from germline, CDR1 is MNHEY and CDR2 is SVGAGI. The CDR3 is made up of 13 amino acids. V was shortened by 4 bases and J by 0 bases, with 7 bases between the two germline ends.

This clonotype has ten or more counts. The chain recombines TRBV29-1 with TRBJ1-1, with D possibly being TRBD1 (6 bases). The V gene lost 7 bases and the J gene lost 0 bases, with 12 bases spanning the gap. Germline CDR1 and CDR2: SQVTM and ANQGSEA. The CDR3 spans 13 residues. This CDR3 reads CSGKTGLNTEAFF. As DNA, the CDR3 is TGCAGCGGAAAAACAGGGCTGAACACTGAAGCTTTCTTT.

This clonotype was seen ten or more times. This rearrangement joins TRBV7-2 to TRBJ2-1; maybe TRBD1 (5 bases). The germline V and J ends were trimmed by 6 bases and 7 bases, with 10 bases remaining between them. The germline CDR1 and CDR2 sequences are SGHTA and FQGNSA. This CDR3 spans 12 amino acids. The CDR3 DNA reads as TGTGCCAGCAGTTCACAGGATAATGAGCAGTTCTTC. Amino acids: CASSSQDNEQFF.

With regard to this clonotype: One end of the junction varies from germline; a read error may be responsible. The gene calls are TRBV5-1 and TRBJ1-2, with a possible D match to TRBD1 (5 bases). Germline V gene data show CDR1 as SGHRS and CDR2 as YFSETQ. The CDR3 consists of 15 residues. CDR3: CASSLPGAPNYGHTF. The CDR3 nucleotides read TGCGCCAGCAGCTTGCCCGGGGCACCCAACTATGGCCACACCTTC.

The rearrangement uses TRBV19 and TRBJ2-1, with TRBD2 identical over 8 bases. V shed 1 base and J 9 bases; nucleotides not matched to a gene: 11. This CDR3 comprises 16 residues. Looked up from germline, CDR1 is LNHDA and CDR2 is SQIVND (reference sequence). CDR3 protein: CASSIGLGRAQGEQFF. In DNA, the CDR3 is TGTGCCAGTAGTATAGGTCTCGGGAGGGCCCAGGGTGAGCAGTTCTTC. Full variable domain (missing parts from reference TRBV19 and TRBJ2-1): DGGITQSPKYLFRKEGQNVTLSCEQNLNHDAMYWYRQDPGQGLRLIYYSQIVNDFQKGDIAEGYSVSREKKESFPLTVTSAQKNPTAFYLCASSIGLGRAQGEQFFGPGTRLTVL.

The J gene is TRBJ2-5, the V gene TRBV4-1, with TRBD1 as a possible D gene (5 bases). The germline CDR1 and CDR2 sequences are MGHRA and YSYEKL. V dropped 0 bases and J dropped 2 bases, with 13 bases sitting between them. The CDR3 runs 16 residues. The CDR3 DNA sequence: TGCGCCAGCAGCCAAGATCCCAACAGGATACAAGAGACCCAGTACTTC. Its protein product is CASSQDPNRIQETQYF.

This clonotype was seen ten or more times. The genes are TRBV7-2 and TRBJ1-6; 8 nucleotides match TRBD1. With 6 bases clipped from V and 10 bases from J, the junction kept 11 bases outside the gene matches. Germline CDR1 SGHTA, CDR2 FQGNSA. The CDR3 length is 15 residues. In DNA form, the CDR3 reads TGTGCCAGCAGGTTACCCGGGACAGGACAATCACCCCTCCACTTT. Protein sequence: CASRLPGTGQSPLHF.

There are a few counts of this clonotype. The chain carries TRBV7-2 and TRBJ2-7; TRBD2 matches 7 bases. J gave up 3 bases and V 4 bases, and 3 bases lay outside the gene matches. This CDR3 spans 13 amino acids. Germline CDR1 SGHTA, CDR2 FQGNSA. CDR3 DNA: TGTGCCAGCAGCTCGACTAGCAGCTACGAGCAGTACTTC. It translates to CASSSTSSYEQYF.